This T cell receptor beta chain was identified during a study of blood T cell repertoires in COVID-19. In the original analysis: Scientists estimated how many nucleated cells there were by amplifying reference gene primers. This table comes from immunoSEQ multiplex PCR, and its TCRdb copy is limited to in-frame clones, with some not included. V and J calls and clone size are copied from that table; D and trimming were computed from the DNA. The sample holds approximately 390,000 clones, 85% to 90% seen once. Recovery among Cohort 3 donors was established by two negative PCRs, clearance, or symptom resolution. This receptor was obtained from a woman aged 45-65 years who had recovered from COVID-19. Material: PBMCs or T cells enriched from blood (not recorded which).

CDR3 in amino acids: CASSDPASVWSGELFF. The CDR3 DNA follows: TGTGCCAGCAGTGACCCGGCTAGCGTGTGGTCCGGGGAGCTGTTTTTT. The rearrangement joins TRBV25-1 to TRBJ2-2, with a tentative D call TRBD2 (6 bases). From germline, CDR1 is MGHDK and CDR2 SYGVNS. This CDR3 comprises 16 residues. Trimming left V 3 bases short and J 6 bases short, with 17 bases between.